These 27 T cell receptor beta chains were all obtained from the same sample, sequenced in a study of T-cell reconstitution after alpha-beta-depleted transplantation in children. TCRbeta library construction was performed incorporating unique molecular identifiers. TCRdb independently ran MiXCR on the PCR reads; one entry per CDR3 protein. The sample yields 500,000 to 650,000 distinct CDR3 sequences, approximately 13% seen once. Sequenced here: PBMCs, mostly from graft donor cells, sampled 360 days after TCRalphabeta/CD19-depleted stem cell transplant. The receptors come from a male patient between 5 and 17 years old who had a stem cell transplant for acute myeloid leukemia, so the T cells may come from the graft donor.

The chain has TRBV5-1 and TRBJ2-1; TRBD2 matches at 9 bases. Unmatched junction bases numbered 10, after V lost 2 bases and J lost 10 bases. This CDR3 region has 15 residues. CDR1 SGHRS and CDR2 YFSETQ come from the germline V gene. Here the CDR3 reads CASSFSGSGASEQFF. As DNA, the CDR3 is TGCGCCAGCAGCTTTAGCGGGAGTGGGGCAAGCGAGCAGTTCTTC.

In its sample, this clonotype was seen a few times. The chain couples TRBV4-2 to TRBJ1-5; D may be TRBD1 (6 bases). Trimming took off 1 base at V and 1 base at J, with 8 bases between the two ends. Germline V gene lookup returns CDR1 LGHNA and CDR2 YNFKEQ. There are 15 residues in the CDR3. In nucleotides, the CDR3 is TGTGCCAGCAGCCAAGGCCAGGGGAGCAATCAGCCCCAGCATTTT. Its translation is CASSQGQGSNQPQHF.

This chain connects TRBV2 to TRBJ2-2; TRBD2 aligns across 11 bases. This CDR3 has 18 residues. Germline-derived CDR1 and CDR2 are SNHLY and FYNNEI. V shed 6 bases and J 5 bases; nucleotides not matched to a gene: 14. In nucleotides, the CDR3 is TGTGCCAGCAGCTCAGGGCCGGGACTAGCGGCCAGGACCGGGGAGCTGTTTTTT. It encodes CASSSGPGLAARTGELFF.

The CDR3 nucleotides read TGTGCCACCAGCAGCCCGGGCGAGACCCAGTACTTC. Amino acids: CATSSPGETQYF. The chain recombines TRBV15 with TRBJ2-5; D is unresolved. CDR3 length equals 12 residues. Germline V gene sequence: CDR1 LNHNV, CDR2 YYDKDF (reference sequence). The germline V and J ends were trimmed by 3 bases and 5 bases, with 7 bases remaining between them.

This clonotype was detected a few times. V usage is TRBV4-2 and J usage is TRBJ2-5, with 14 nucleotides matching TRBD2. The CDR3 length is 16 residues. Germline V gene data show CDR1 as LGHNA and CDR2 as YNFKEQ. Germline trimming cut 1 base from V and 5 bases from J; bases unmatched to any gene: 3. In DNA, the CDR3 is TGTGCCAGCAGCCAAGGGACTAGCGGGAGGAGGGAGACCCAGTACTTC. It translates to CASSQGTSGRRETQYF.

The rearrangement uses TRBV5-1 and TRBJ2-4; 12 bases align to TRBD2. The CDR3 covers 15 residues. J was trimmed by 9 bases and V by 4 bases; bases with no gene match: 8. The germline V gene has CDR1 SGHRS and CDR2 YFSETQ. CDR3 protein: CASSRLAGELGIQYF. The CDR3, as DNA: TGCGCCAGCAGCCGACTAGCGGGAGAATTGGGCATTCAGTACTTC.

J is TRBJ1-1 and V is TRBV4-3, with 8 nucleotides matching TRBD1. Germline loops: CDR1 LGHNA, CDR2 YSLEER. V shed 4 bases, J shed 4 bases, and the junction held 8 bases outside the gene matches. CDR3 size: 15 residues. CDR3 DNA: TGCGCCAGCAGCCCTCAATCCGGGACAGGCACTGAAGCTTTCTTT. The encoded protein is CASSPQSGTGTEAFF.

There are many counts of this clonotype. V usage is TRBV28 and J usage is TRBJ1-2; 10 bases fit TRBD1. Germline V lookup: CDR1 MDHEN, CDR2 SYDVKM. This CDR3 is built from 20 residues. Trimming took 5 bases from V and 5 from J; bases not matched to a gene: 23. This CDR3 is CASSVHRRDRGRRVRYGYTF. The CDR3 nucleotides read TGTGCCAGCAGTGTTCATCGCCGGGACAGGGGCCGTCGGGTACGATATGGCTACACCTTC.

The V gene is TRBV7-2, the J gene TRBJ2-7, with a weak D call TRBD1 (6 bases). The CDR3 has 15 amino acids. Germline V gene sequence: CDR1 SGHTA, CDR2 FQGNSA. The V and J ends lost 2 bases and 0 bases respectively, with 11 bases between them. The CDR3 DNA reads TGTGCCAGCAGCTTATCCCCGGACAGCTCCTACGAGCAGTACTTC. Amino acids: CASSLSPDSSYEQYF. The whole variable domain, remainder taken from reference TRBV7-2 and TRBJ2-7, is GAGVSQSPSNKVTEKGKDVELRCDPISGHTALYWYRQSLGQGLEFLIYFQGNSAPDKSGLPSDRFSAERTGGSVSTLTIQRTQQEDSAVYLCASSLSPDSSYEQYFGPGTRLTVT.

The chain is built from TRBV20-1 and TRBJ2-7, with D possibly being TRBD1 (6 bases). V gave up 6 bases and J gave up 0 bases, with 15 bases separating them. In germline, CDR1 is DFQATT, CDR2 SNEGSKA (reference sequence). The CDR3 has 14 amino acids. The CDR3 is CSAAGDMYSYEQYF. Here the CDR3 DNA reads TGCAGTGCCGCCGGGGACATGTACTCCTACGAGCAGTACTTC.

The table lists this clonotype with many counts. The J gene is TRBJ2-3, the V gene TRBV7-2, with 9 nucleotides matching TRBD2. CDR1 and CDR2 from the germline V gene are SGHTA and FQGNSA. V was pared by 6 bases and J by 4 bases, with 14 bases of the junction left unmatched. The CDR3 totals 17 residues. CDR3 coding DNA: TGTGCCAGCAGTGGCCGGGGCGGGAGGGCCGGGGCAGATACGCAGTATTTT. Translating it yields CASSGRGGRAGADTQYF.

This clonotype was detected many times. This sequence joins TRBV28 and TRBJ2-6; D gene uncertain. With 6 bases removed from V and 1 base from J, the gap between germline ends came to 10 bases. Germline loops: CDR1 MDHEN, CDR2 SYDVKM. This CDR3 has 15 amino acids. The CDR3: CASRVLGSGANVLTF. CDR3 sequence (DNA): TGTGCCAGCAGGGTTTTGGGGTCTGGGGCCAACGTCCTGACTTTC.

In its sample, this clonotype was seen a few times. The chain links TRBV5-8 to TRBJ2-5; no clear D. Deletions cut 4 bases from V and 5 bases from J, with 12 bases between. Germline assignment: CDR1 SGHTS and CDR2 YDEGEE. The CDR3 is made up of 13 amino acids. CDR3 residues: CASSPGYGETQYF. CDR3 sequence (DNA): TGTGCCAGCAGCCCCGGTTACGGGGAGACCCAGTACTTC.

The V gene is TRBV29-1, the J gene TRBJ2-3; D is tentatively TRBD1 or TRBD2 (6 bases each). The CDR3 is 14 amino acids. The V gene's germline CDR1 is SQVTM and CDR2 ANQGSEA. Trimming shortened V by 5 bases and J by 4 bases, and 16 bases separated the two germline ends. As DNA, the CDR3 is TGCAGCGTTAGGGGGGAAGGGGCCCCAGATACGCAGTATTTT. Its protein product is CSVRGEGAPDTQYF.

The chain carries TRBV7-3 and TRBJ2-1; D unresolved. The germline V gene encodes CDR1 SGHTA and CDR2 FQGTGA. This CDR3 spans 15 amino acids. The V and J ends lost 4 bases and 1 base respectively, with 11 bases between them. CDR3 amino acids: CASSSLKASYNEQFF. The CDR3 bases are TGTGCCAGCAGCTCCCTTAAGGCATCCTACAATGAGCAGTTCTTC.

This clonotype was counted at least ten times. The CDR3 reads CASSPPDTQYF. DNA for the CDR3: TGTGCCAGCAGTCCTCCGGATACGCAGTATTTT. This chain connects TRBV27 to TRBJ2-3; D gene uncertain. Trimming removed 5 bases at V and 6 bases at J, with 6 bases between. The CDR3 length is 11 residues. The germline V gene has CDR1 MNHEY and CDR2 SMNVEV (reference sequence).

CDR3 sequence reads: CASSSPGRDGKGETQYF. In DNA form, the CDR3 reads TGTGCCAGCAGCTCACCAGGCCGGGATGGGAAGGGGGAGACCCAGTACTTC. The chain recombines TRBV7-6 with TRBJ2-5, with D perhaps assigned TRBD1 or TRBD2 (5 bases each). Germline CDR1 and CDR2: SGHVS and FNYEAQ. V was pared by 4 bases and J by 5 bases, with 23 bases between. CDR3 length equals 17 residues.

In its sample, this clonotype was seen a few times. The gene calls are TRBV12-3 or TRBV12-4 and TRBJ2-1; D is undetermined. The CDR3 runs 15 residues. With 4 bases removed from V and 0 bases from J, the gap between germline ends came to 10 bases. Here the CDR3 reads CASSSLVISYNEQFF. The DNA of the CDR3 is TGTGCCAGCAGTTCATTAGTAATCTCCTACAATGAGCAGTTCTTC.

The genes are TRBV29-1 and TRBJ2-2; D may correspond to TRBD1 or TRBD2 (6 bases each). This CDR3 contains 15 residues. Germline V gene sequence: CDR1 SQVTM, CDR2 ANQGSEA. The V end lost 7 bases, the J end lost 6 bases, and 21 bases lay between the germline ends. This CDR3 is CSALGGGGRPGELFF. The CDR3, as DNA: TGCAGCGCCCTTGGCGGAGGGGGGCGCCCCGGGGAGCTGTTTTTT.

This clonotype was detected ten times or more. CDR3 bases: TGTGCCAGCAGTTTAAACAGGGGCCAGAACACTGAAGCTTTCTTT. It is translated as CASSLNRGQNTEAFF. The V and J genes are TRBV12-3 or TRBV12-4 and TRBJ1-1; TRBD1 aligns across 7 bases. The CDR3 is made up of 15 amino acids. V shed 2 bases and J 1 base; nucleotides not matched to a gene: 4.

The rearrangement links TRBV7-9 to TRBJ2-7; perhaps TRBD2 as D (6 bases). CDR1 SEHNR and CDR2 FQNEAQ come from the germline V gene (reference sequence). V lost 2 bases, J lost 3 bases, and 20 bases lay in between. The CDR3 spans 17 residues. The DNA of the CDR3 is TGTGCCAGCAGCTTATGGTTGGGCGGGGTGGGAGACTACGAGCAGTACTTC. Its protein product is CASSLWLGGVGDYEQYF.

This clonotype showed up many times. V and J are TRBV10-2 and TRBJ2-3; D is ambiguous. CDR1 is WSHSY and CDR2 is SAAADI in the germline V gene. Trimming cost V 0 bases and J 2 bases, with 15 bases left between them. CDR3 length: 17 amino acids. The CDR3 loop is CASSESERLGFTDTQYF. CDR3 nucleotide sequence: TGCGCCAGCAGTGAGTCCGAGCGCTTGGGATTCACAGATACGCAGTATTTT.

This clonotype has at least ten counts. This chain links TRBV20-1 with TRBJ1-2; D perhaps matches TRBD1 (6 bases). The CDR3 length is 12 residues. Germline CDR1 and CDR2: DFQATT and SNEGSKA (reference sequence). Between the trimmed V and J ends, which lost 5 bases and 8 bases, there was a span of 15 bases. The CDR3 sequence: CSARLTGSGYTF. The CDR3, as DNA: TGCAGTGCTCGATTAACAGGGTCGGGCTACACCTTC.

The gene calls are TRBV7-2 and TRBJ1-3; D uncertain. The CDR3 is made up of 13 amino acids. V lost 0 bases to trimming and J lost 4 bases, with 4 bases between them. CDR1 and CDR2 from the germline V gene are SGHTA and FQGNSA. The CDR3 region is CASSLAPGNTIYF. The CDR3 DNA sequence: TGTGCCAGCAGCTTAGCCCCCGGAAACACCATATATTTT.

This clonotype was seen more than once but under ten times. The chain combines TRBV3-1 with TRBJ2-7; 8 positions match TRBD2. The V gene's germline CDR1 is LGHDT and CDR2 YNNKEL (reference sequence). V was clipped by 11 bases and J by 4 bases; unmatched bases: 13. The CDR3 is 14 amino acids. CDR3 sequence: CALQGGREGYEQYF. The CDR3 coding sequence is TGTGCCCTCCAAGGAGGACGGGAGGGTTACGAGCAGTACTTC.

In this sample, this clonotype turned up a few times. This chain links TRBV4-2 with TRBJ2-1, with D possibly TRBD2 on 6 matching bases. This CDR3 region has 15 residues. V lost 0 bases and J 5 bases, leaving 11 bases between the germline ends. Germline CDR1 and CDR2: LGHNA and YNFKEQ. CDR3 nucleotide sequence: TGTGCCAGCAGCCAAGAGGGACTGGAAAACAATGAGCAGTTCTTC. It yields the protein CASSQEGLENNEQFF.

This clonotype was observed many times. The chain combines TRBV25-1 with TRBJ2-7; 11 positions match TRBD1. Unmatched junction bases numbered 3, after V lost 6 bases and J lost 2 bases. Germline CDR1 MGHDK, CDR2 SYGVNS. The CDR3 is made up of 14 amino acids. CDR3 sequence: CASRVGQGAYEQYF. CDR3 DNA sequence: TGTGCCAGCAGGGTGGGACAGGGGGCCTACGAGCAGTACTTC.